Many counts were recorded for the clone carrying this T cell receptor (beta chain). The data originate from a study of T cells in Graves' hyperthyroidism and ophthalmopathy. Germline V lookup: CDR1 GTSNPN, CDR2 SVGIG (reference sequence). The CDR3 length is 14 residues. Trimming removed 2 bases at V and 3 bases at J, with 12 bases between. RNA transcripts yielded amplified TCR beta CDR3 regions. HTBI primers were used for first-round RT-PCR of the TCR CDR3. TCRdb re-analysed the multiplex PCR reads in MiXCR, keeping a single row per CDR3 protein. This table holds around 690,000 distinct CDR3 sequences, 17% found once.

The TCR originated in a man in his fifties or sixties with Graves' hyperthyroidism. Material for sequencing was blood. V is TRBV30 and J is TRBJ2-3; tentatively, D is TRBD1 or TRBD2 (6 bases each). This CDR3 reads CAWSRGDGTDTQYF. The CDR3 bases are TGTGCCTGGAGTAGGGGGGATGGTACAGATACGCAGTATTTT. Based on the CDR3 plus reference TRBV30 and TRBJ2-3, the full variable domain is SQTIHQWPATLVQPVGSPLSLECTVEGTSNPNLYWYRQAAGRGLQLLFYSVGIGQISSEVPQNLSASRPQDRQFILSSKKLLLSDSGFYLCAWSRGDGTDTQYFGPGTRLTVL.